Sequencing of this T cell receptor beta chain was carried out in a study of blood T cell repertoires in COVID-19. Here immunoSEQ multiplex PCR was the method, and the copy in TCRdb shows in-frame clones only, minus some. The data show tens of thousands of clones, with 80% seen just once and roughly 4.8% held by the top ten. This CDR3 is built from 15 residues. Trimming at V came to 4 bases and at J to 3 bases, leaving 7 bases not matched to a gene. Germline assignment: CDR1 SGDLS and CDR2 YYNGEE. The rearrangement links TRBV9 to TRBJ2-7; 10 nucleotides match TRBD2. The clonotype was recovered from a woman in her seventies with acute or convalescent COVID-19. Sequenced: peripheral blood. The CDR3 region is CASSPLAGGSYEQYF. CDR3 nucleotide sequence: TGTGCCAGCAGCCCTTTAGCGGGGGGAAGCTACGAGCAGTACTTC.